The 15 T cell receptor beta chains below were found in one sample sequenced in a study of shared clonotypes between healthy human individuals. Here immunoSEQ multiplex PCR was the method, and the copy in TCRdb shows in-frame clones only, minus some. This sample carries around 2,000,000 clones, roughly 94% of them seen once, and the ten largest clones take around 0.13%. The sequenced sample was naive CD4+ T cells sorted from blood. Subset meaning: CD45RA+ positively selected. These receptors were obtained from a man between 18 and 35 years old in good health.

V and J are TRBV2 and TRBJ2-7, with D possibly being TRBD1 or TRBD2 (5 bases each). V was shortened by 4 bases and J by 3 bases, with 10 bases between the two germline ends. Germline CDR1 and CDR2: SNHLY and FYNNEI. The CDR3 consists of 13 residues. The CDR3: CASSGGGLYEQYF. The CDR3 DNA is TGTGCCAGCAGTGGGGGCGGACTCTACGAGCAGTACTTC.

The chain links TRBV4-1 to TRBJ2-1; TRBD2 matches at 7 bases. The CDR3 loop spans 15 amino acids. V gave up 0 bases and J gave up 6 bases; unmatched junction bases: 5. Per germline, CDR1 MGHRA and CDR2 YSYEKL. The CDR3 sequence is CASSQEGPGGNEQFF. CDR3 nucleotide sequence: TGCGCCAGCAGCCAAGAGGGTCCGGGGGGCAATGAGCAGTTCTTC.

The chain joins TRBV5-6 to TRBJ2-2; D is tentatively TRBD1 or TRBD2 (5 bases each). The germline V gene has CDR1 SGHDT and CDR2 YYEEEE. V lost 0 bases and J 6 bases, leaving 18 bases between the germline ends. CDR3 length: 17 residues. The CDR3 region has the DNA TGTGCCAGCAGCTTGGAGTCGGGACGTAGAATCTCCGGGGAGCTGTTTTTT. It codes for CASSLESGRRISGELFF.

The gene calls are TRBV7-3 and TRBJ1-1; D is possibly TRBD1 (6 bases). From germline, CDR1 is SGHTA and CDR2 FQGTGA. The CDR3 loop spans 13 amino acids. V was shortened by 5 bases and J by 4 bases, with 11 bases between the two germline ends. The CDR3 sequence is CASSKQGSTEAFF. CDR3 sequence (DNA): TGTGCCAGCAGCAAACAGGGATCCACTGAAGCTTTCTTT.

The chain recombines TRBV4-2 with TRBJ2-2; 8 positions agree with TRBD2. The germline V gene encodes CDR1 LGHNA and CDR2 YNFKEQ. The CDR3 totals 15 residues. V shed 4 bases, J shed 5 bases, and the junction held 6 bases outside the gene matches. CDR3 bases: TGTGCCAGCAGCCCAGGACTAGCCTCTACCGGGGAGCTGTTTTTT. Translation gives CASSPGLASTGELFF.

This CDR3 is CASKDRVATEAFF. CDR3 DNA sequence: TGTGCCAGCAAGGACAGGGTGGCCACTGAAGCTTTCTTT. The gene calls are TRBV2 and TRBJ1-1; the match to TRBD1 covers 8 bases. Germline V gives CDR1 SNHLY, CDR2 FYNNEI. The CDR3 has 13 residues. J gave up 4 bases and V 7 bases, and 5 bases lay outside the gene matches.

The gene calls are TRBV6-5 and TRBJ2-7; 10 bases are a match to TRBD2. The trim removed 2 bases at V and 13 bases at J, leaving 8 bases unmatched. The germline V gene encodes CDR1 MNHEY and CDR2 SVGAGI. This CDR3 comprises 13 residues. The CDR3 sequence is CASSYKSSGSLYF. The DNA of the CDR3 is TGTGCCAGCAGTTACAAATCTAGCGGGAGTTTATACTTC.

On this clone: Other DNA sequences in the same sample also yield this CDR3. The chain joins TRBV5-1 to TRBJ2-3, with 8 bases fitting TRBD2. J gave up 3 bases and V 0 bases, and 6 bases lay outside the gene matches. The CDR3 sequence is 16 residues long. The germline CDR1 and CDR2 sequences are SGHRS and YFSETQ. In nucleotides, the CDR3 is TGCGCCAGCAGCTTGGCCATAGCGGGAAGGACAGATACGCAGTATTTT. Its translation is CASSLAIAGRTDTQYF.

This chain uses TRBV6-6 with TRBJ2-1; 7 bases map to TRBD2. The CDR3 has 15 residues. Germline V gene data show CDR1 as MNHNY and CDR2 as SVGAGI (reference sequence). V lost 0 bases and J lost 8; bases outside the gene matches: 7. The CDR3, as DNA: TGTGCCAGCAGTTACTCGAGACGGGGAGGGGATGAGCAGTTCTTC. Translated: CASSYSRRGGDEQFF.

As concerns this clone: Other nucleotide sequences from this sample produce the same CDR3. The V call is TRBV27, the J call TRBJ1-1; TRBD1 is a possible D gene (5 bases). Germline V gene lookup returns CDR1 MNHEY and CDR2 SMNVEV (reference sequence). CDR3 length equals 14 residues. V lost 5 bases, J lost 2 bases, and 12 bases lay in between. The CDR3, as DNA: TGTGCCAGCAGTCTAGACAGCCTAAACACTGAAGCTTTCTTT. This encodes CASSLDSLNTEAFF.

This clone was observed once. The chain recombines TRBV7-9 with TRBJ1-1; the D gene is possibly TRBD1 (5 bases). With 3 bases removed from V and 4 bases from J, the gap between germline ends came to 12 bases. Germline values: CDR1 SEHNR, CDR2 FQNEAQ (reference sequence). CDR3 length equals 14 residues. The CDR3 region is CASSFGGGITEAFF. The CDR3 DNA is TGTGCCAGCAGCTTCGGGGGAGGGATCACTGAAGCTTTCTTT.

Details on this clone: The identical CDR3 is also encoded by other nucleotide sequences in the sample. The chain is built from TRBV28 and TRBJ2-7; D is unclear. Germline V gene sequence: CDR1 MDHEN, CDR2 SYDVKM. The CDR3 spans 11 residues. Trimming pared 3 bases from V and 4 bases from J, leaving 4 bases between. In DNA, the CDR3 is TGTGCCAGCAGTTTGGGTTACGAGCAGTACTTC. Translating gives CASSLGYEQYF. Based on the CDR3 plus reference TRBV28 and TRBJ2-7, the full variable domain is DVKVTQSSRYLVKRTGEKVFLECVQDMDHENMFWYRQDPGLGLRLIYFSYDVKMKEKGDIPEGYSVSREKKERFSLILESASTNQTSMYLCASSLGYEQYFGPGTRLTVT.

This clone was observed a few times. The same CDR3 arises from other DNA sequences in this sample as well. This chain joins TRBV18 and TRBJ1-1; 9 nucleotides agree with TRBD1. Germline CDR1 and CDR2: KGHSH and LQKENI. V shed 6 bases and J 1 base; nucleotides not matched to a gene: 0. CDR3 length: 13 residues. The CDR3 protein is CASSGQGNTEAFF. CDR3 sequence (DNA): TGTGCCAGCTCGGGACAGGGGAACACTGAAGCTTTCTTT. The full variable domain, completed using reference TRBV18 and TRBJ1-1, is NAGVMQNPRHLVRRRGQEARLRCSPMKGHSHVYWYRQLPEEGLKFMVYLQKENIIDESGMPKERFSAEFPKEGPSILRIQQVVRGDSAAYFCASSGQGNTEAFFGQGTRLTVV.

V gene TRBV6-5 combines with J gene TRBJ1-5; D might be TRBD1 (6 bases). Germline V gives CDR1 MNHEY, CDR2 SVGAGI. Trimming removed 8 bases from V and 3 bases from J, with 14 bases in between. The CDR3 runs to 14 residues. The CDR3 DNA reads as TGTGCCAGCCGACCGCGGGGGCCCAATCAGCCCCAGCATTTT. It is translated as CASRPRGPNQPQHF.

The chain is built from TRBV5-8 and TRBJ2-5; D gene unclear. This CDR3 has 15 residues. The ends were cut back, 3 bases at V and 6 bases at J, with 18 bases in the middle. The germline V gene encodes CDR1 SGHTS and CDR2 YDEGEE. The CDR3 DNA sequence: TGTGCCAGCAGCTCCCTCGAGCTCGGTCGGCAGACCCAGTACTTC. It translates to CASSSLELGRQTQYF.